Detailed here is one T cell receptor (beta chain). This CDR3 has 12 residues. The germline V gene has CDR1 DFQATT and CDR2 SNEGSKA (reference sequence). This record comes from a study of identical twins. A universal primer site was incorporated via template switching, and the cDNA contained unique molecular identifiers. Each CDR3 protein gets one entry after TCRdb re-called the 5' RACE reads with MiXCR. The table shows around 1.7 million distinct CDR3 sequences, with roughly a third occurring only once. This chain joins TRBV20-1 and TRBJ1-1; the match to TRBD1 covers 12 bases. The material sequenced was cord blood. The sequence came from a newborn girl in good health. The CDR3: CTTGQGASEAFF. The DNA of the CDR3 is TGCACCACGGGACAGGGGGCCTCTGAAGCTTTCTTT.